This passage covers 3 T cell receptor beta chains from one sample sequenced in a study of blood T cell repertoires in COVID-19. The method was immunoSEQ multiplex PCR; TCRdb's version includes in-frame clones alone and lacks a portion of them. The sample lists a few hundred thousand clones; around 90% were seen once. Material for sequencing was peripheral blood. The receptors stem from a person between 18 and 35 years old with COVID-19, enrolled during active disease.

This clone was recorded once. The V call is TRBV7-8, the J call TRBJ2-7; tentatively, D is TRBD2 (5 bases). The V and J ends lost 8 bases and 0 bases respectively, with 11 bases between them. This CDR3 is built from 13 residues. CDR1 and CDR2 from the germline V gene are SGHVS and FQNEAQ. The CDR3 DNA is TGTGCCAGCGAGGGCGGAAACTCCTACGAGCAGTACTTC. Its translation is CASEGGNSYEQYF.

As DNA, the CDR3 is TGCGCCAGCAGCTACAGGGCCGTCGAAAACACTGAAGCTTTCTTT. It yields the protein CASSYRAVENTEAFF. The chain joins TRBV4-1 to TRBJ1-1; perhaps TRBD1 as D (6 bases). There are 15 residues in the CDR3. With 5 bases removed from V and 2 bases from J, the gap between germline ends came to 15 bases. Germline CDR1 reads MGHRA; CDR2 reads YSYEKL.

V gene TRBV11-2 combines with J gene TRBJ1-2, with 7 positions matching TRBD1. Germline CDR1 is SGHAT and CDR2 is FQNNGV. The CDR3 has 15 residues. Trimming removed 5 bases from V and 1 base from J; junction bases left unmatched: 7. The CDR3, as DNA: TGTGCCAGCAGCCGCTGGGACAGACTTAACTATGGCTACACCTTC. Protein: CASSRWDRLNYGYTF. Variable domain in full (rest from reference TRBV11-2 and TRBJ1-2): EAGVAQSPRYKIIEKRQSVAFWCNPISGHATLYWYQQILGQGPKLLIQFQNNGVVDDSQLPKDRFSAERLKGVDSTLKIQPAKLEDSAVYLCASSRWDRLNYGYTFGSGTRLTVV.